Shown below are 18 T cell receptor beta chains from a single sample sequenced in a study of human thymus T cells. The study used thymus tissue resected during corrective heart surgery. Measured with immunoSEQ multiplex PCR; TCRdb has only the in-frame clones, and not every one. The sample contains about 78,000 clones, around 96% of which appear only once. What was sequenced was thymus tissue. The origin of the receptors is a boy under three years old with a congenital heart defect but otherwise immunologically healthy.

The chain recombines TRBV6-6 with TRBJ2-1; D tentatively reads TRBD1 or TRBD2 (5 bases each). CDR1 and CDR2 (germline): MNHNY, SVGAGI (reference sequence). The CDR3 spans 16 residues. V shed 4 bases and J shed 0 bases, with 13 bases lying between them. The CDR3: CASSSPGTDSYNEQFF. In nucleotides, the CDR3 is TGTGCCAGCAGTTCACCCGGGACGGACTCCTACAATGAGCAGTTCTTC.

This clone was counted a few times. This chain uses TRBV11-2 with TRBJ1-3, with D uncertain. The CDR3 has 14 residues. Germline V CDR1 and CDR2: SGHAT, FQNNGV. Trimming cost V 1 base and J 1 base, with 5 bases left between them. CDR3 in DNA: TGTGCCAGCAGCTTAGTCGGTTCTGGAAACACCATATATTTT. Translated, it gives CASSLVGSGNTIYF.

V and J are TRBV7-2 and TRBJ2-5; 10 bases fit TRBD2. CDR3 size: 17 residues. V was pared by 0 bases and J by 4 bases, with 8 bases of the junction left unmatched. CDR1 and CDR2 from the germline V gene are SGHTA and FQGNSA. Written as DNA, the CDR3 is TGTGCCAGCAGCTTAGCGCTAAGCGGGGGGGCCCGAGAGACCCAGTACTTC. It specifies CASSLALSGGARETQYF.

CDR3 amino acids: CASSLRPSDTYYGYTF. The CDR3 DNA sequence: TGTGCCAGCAGCTTACGTCCCTCGGACACTTACTATGGCTACACCTTC. The chain uses TRBV7-3 and TRBJ1-2; weak D call: TRBD1 (5 bases). The CDR3 is 16 amino acids. V lost 2 bases and J lost 3, with 16 bases in between. Germline CDR1 reads SGHTA; CDR2 reads FQGTGA.

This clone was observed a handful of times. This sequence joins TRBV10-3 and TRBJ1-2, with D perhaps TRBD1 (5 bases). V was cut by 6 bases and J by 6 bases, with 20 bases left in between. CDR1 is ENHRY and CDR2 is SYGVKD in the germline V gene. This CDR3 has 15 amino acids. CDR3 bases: TGTGCCATCAGGGAACAGCAGGGCTTGAGGGATGGCTACACCTTC. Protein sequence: CAIREQQGLRDGYTF.

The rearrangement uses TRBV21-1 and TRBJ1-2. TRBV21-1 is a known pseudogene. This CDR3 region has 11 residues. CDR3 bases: TGTGCCCCCCATATATCTTGTGGCTACACCTTC. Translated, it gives CAPHISCGYTF.

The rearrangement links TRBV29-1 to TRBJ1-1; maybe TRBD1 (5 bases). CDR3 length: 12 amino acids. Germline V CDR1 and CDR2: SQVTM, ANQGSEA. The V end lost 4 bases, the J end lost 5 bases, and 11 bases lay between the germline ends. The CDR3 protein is CSVGSRTTEAFF. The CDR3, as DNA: TGCAGCGTTGGATCAAGGACAACTGAAGCTTTCTTT.

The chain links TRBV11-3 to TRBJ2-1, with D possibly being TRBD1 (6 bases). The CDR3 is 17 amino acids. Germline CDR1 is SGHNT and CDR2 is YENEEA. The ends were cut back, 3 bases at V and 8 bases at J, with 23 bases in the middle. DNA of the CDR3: TGTGCCAGCAGCTTGCAAGCACCGACAGGTCCGGGGTATGAGCAGTTCTTC. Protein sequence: CASSLQAPTGPGYEQFF.

The CDR3 reads CASSSHGGKTSGRPYEQYF. The CDR3 bases are TGTGCCAGCAGCTCCCATGGTGGGAAGACTAGCGGGAGGCCCTACGAGCAGTACTTC. This chain joins TRBV4-2 and TRBJ2-7; the match to TRBD2 covers 13 bases. The germline gives CDR1 LGHNA, CDR2 YNFKEQ. The ends lost 5 bases at V and 2 bases at J; junction bases unmatched: 15. The CDR3 covers 19 residues.

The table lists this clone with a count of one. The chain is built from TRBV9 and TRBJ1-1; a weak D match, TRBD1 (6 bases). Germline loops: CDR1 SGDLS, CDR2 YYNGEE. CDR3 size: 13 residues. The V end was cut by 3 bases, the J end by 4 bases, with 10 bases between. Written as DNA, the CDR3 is TGTGCCAGCAGCGAAACAGGGACCACTGAAGCTTTCTTT. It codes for CASSETGTTEAFF.

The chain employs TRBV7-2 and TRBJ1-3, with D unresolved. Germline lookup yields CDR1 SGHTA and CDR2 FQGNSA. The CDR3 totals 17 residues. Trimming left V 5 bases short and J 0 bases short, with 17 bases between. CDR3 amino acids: CASSDHQNPSSGNTIYF. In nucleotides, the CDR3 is TGTGCCAGCAGCGATCACCAGAATCCCAGCTCTGGAAACACCATATATTTT. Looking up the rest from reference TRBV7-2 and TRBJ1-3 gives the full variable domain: GAGVSQSPSNKVTEKGKDVELRCDPISGHTALYWYRQSLGQGLEFLIYFQGNSAPDKSGLPSDRFSAERTGGSVSTLTIQRTQQEDSAVYLCASSDHQNPSSGNTIYFGEGSWLTVV.

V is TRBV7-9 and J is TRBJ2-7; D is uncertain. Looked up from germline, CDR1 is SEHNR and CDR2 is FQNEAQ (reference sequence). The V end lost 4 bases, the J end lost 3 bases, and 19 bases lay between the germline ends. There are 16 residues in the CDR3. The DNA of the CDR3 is TGTGCCAGCAGCTCGACGAAAAAGGAGCTCTTCTACGAGCAGTACTTC. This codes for CASSSTKKELFYEQYF.

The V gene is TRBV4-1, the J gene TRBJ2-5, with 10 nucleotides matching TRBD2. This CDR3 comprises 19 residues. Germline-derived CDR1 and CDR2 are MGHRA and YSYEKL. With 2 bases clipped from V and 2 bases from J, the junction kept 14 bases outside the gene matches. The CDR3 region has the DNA TGCGCCAGCAGCCAAAAGCTTCGGTCTAGCGGGAGTTTACAAGAGACCCAGTACTTC. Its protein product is CASSQKLRSSGSLQETQYF.

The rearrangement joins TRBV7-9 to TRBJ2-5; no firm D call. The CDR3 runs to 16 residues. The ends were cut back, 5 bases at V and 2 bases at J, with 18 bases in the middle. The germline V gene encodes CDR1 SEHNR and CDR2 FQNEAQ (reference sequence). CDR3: CASSPPSQVPQETQYF. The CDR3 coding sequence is TGTGCCAGCAGCCCCCCATCCCAAGTACCACAAGAGACCCAGTACTTC.

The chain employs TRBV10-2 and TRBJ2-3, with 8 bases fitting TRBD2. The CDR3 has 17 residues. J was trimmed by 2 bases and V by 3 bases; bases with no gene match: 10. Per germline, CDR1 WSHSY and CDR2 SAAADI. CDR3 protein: CASSDAGRGAFTDTQYF. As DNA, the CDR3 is TGCGCCAGCAGTGATGCGGGGCGGGGGGCCTTCACAGATACGCAGTATTTT.

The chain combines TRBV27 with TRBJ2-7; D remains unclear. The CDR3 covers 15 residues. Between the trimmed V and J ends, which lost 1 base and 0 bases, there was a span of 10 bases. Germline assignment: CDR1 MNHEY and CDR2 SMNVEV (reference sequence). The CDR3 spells CASSLFSGVSYEQYF. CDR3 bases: TGTGCCAGCAGTTTATTTTCCGGAGTCTCCTACGAGCAGTACTTC.

The CDR3 protein is CASSPRDRSYGYTF. The CDR3 DNA follows: TGTGCCAGCTCACCACGGGACAGGTCCTATGGCTACACCTTC. The V gene is TRBV18, the J gene TRBJ1-2; the match to TRBD1 covers 8 bases. Germline CDR1 reads KGHSH; CDR2 reads LQKENI. V shed 1 base, J shed 4 bases, and the junction held 2 bases outside the gene matches. The CDR3 is 14 amino acids.

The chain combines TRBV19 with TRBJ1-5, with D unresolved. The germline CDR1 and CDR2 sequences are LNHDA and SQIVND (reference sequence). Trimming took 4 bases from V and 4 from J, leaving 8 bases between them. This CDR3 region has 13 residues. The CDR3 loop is CASSRLGNQPQHF. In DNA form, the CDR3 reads TGTGCCAGTAGTAGATTAGGGAATCAGCCCCAGCATTTT. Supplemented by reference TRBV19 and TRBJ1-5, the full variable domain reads DGGITQSPKYLFRKEGQNVTLSCEQNLNHDAMYWYRQDPGQGLRLIYYSQIVNDFQKGDIAEGYSVSREKKESFPLTVTSAQKNPTAFYLCASSRLGNQPQHFGDGTRLSIL.